A single sample is the source of the 6 T cell receptor beta chains below, sequenced in a study of PD-L1 blockade in urothelial cancer. Clones were sequenced by immunoSEQ multiplex PCR, and TCRdb holds only the in-frame ones, with some missing. The table records 50,000 or so clones, roughly four fifths of them present only once. Sequences were derived from PBMCs, sampled around atezolizumab (anti-PD-L1) treatment. These receptor sequences come from a man in his 70s with urothelial cancer.

This chain links TRBV7-6 with TRBJ2-5; 8 bases line up with TRBD2. CDR1 and CDR2 from the germline V gene are SGHVS and FNYEAQ. V shed 1 base, J shed 5 bases, and the junction held 9 bases outside the gene matches. The CDR3 runs 16 residues. The DNA of the CDR3 is TGTGCCAGCAGCTTAGTTACCAGCGGGAGTGGGGAGACCCAGTACTTC. Protein product: CASSLVTSGSGETQYF.

The V and J genes are TRBV6-1 and TRBJ1-3; 8 nucleotides align to TRBD1. This CDR3 has 14 amino acids. V lost 5 bases, J lost 6 bases, and 6 bases stayed unmatched. Per the germline V gene, CDR1 is MNHNS and CDR2 is SASEGT. In DNA form, the CDR3 reads TGTGCCAGCAGTAGGACAGGGCTTGTAAACACCATATATTTT. It is translated as CASSRTGLVNTIYF.

V is TRBV27 and J is TRBJ2-3, with 9 bases fitting TRBD1. Germline CDR1 MNHEY, CDR2 SMNVEV (reference sequence). The CDR3 is 14 residues long. V dropped 5 bases and J dropped 6; count of bases not matched to a gene: 6. The CDR3 sequence: CASSKQGARDTQYF. The CDR3, as DNA: TGTGCCAGCAGTAAACAGGGGGCAAGGGATACGCAGTATTTT.

This clone was counted a single time. This rearrangement joins TRBV7-2 to TRBJ2-3; no definite D call. Deletions cut 6 bases from V and 3 bases from J, with 10 bases between. Germline CDR1 is SGHTA and CDR2 is FQGNSA. The length of the CDR3 is 13 residues. For the CDR3, the DNA is TGTGCCAGCAGGGCCGTGGAGACAGATACGCAGTATTTT. Translated, it gives CASRAVETDTQYF.

The V and J genes are TRBV19 and TRBJ2-7; the D is unclear. Trimming removed 3 bases from V and 4 bases from J, with 13 bases in between. This CDR3 comprises 14 residues. Germline assignment: CDR1 LNHDA and CDR2 SQIVND (reference sequence). The CDR3 protein is CASSIQDSAYEQYF. The CDR3 bases are TGTGCCAGTAGTATCCAAGATAGTGCGTACGAGCAGTACTTC. The entire variable domain, with the rest obtained from reference TRBV19 and TRBJ2-7, is as follows: DGGITQSPKYLFRKEGQNVTLSCEQNLNHDAMYWYRQDPGQGLRLIYYSQIVNDFQKGDIAEGYSVSREKKESFPLTVTSAQKNPTAFYLCASSIQDSAYEQYFGPGTRLTVT.

The CDR3 nucleotides are TGTGCCAGCAGTGAAGGGACAGGGAACTTTAACTATGGCTACACCTTC. This codes for CASSEGTGNFNYGYTF. The chain links TRBV2 to TRBJ1-2; 8 bases fit TRBD1. Trimming took 1 base from V and 1 from J; bases not matched to a gene: 5. The CDR3 is 16 residues long. Germline V gene lookup returns CDR1 SNHLY and CDR2 FYNNEI.